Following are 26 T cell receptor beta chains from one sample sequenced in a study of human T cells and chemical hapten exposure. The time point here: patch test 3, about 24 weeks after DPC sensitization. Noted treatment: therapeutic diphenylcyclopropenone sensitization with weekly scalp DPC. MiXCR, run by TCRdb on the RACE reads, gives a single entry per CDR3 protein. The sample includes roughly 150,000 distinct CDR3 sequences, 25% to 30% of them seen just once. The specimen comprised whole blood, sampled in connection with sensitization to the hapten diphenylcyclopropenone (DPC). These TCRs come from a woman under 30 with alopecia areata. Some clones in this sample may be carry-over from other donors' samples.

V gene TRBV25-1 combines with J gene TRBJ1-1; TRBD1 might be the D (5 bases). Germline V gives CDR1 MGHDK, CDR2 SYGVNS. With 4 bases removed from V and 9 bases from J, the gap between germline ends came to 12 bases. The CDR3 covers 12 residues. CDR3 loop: CASSGDRGKAFF. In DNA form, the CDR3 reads TGTGCCAGCAGTGGGGACCGGGGGAAAGCTTTCTTT.

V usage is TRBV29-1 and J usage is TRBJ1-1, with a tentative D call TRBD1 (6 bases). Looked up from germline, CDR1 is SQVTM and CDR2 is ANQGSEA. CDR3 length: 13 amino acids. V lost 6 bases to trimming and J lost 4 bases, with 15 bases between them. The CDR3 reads CSVANGGATEAFF. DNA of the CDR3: TGCAGCGTCGCAAATGGGGGGGCCACTGAAGCTTTCTTT.

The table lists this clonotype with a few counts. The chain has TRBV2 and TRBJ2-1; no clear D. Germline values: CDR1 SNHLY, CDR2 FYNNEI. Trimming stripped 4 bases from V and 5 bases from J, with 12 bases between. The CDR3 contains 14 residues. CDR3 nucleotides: TGTGCCAGCAGTGTTACTGCCGCCAACAATGAGCAGTTCTTC. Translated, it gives CASSVTAANNEQFF.

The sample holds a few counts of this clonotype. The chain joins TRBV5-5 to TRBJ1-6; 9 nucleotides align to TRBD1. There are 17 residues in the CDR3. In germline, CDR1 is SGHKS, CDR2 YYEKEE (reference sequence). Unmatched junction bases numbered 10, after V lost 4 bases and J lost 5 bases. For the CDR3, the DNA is TGTGCCAGCAGCCCGGGCGGGTGGACAGGGGATAATTCACCCCTCCACTTT. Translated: CASSPGGWTGDNSPLHF.

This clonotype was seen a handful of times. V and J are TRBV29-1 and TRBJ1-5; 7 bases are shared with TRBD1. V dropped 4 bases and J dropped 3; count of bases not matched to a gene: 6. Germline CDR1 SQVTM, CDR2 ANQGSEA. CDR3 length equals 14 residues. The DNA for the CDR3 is TGCAGCGTTGGAGGGGGCGGTTTCAATCAGCCCCAGCATTTT. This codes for CSVGGGGFNQPQHF.

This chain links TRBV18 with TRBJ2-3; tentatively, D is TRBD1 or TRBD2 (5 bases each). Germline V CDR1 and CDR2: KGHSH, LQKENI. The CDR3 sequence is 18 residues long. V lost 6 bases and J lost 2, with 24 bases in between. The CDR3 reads CASSLDKRSLFITDTQYF. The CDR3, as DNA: TGTGCCAGCTCCCTGGACAAGCGGAGCCTCTTTATCACAGATACGCAGTATTTT.

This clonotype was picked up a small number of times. The CDR3 protein is CASSQAGGGNTIYF. The CDR3 DNA reads TGCGCCAGCAGCCAAGCCGGGGGAGGAAACACCATATATTTT. The chain combines TRBV4-3 with TRBJ1-3, with TRBD1 as a possible D gene (5 bases). The germline gives CDR1 LGHNA, CDR2 YSLEER. Trimming shortened V by 1 base and J by 4 bases, and 8 bases separated the two germline ends. The CDR3 covers 14 residues.

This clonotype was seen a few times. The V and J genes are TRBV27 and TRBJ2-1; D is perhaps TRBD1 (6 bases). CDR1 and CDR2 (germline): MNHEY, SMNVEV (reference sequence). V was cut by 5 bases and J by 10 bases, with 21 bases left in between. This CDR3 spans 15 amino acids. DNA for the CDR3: TGTGCCAGCAGTCCCCGGATGCAGGGGTTCAGGGAGCAGTTCTTC. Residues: CASSPRMQGFREQFF.

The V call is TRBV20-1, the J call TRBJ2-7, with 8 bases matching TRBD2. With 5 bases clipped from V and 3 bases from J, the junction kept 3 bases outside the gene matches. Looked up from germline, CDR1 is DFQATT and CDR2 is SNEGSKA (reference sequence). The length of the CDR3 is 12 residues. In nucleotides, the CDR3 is TGCAGTGCTGCTCTAGCGGGCTACGAGCAGTACTTC. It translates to CSAALAGYEQYF.

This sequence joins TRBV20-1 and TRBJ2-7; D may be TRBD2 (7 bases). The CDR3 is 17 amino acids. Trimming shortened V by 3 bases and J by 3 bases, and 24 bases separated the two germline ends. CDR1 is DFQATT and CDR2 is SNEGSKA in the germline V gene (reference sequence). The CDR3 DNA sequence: TGCAGTGCTAGCATGCTGGGGGGGGCTACCGGTGACTACGAGCAGTACTTC. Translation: CSASMLGGATGDYEQYF.

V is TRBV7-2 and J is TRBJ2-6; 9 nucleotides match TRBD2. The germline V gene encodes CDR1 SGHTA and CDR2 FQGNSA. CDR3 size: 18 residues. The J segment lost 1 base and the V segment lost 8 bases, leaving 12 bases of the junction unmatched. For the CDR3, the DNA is TGTGCCAGCCGTCTTAGGCCAAGCGGGGGGTCTGGGGCCAACGTCCTGACTTTC. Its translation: CASRLRPSGGSGANVLTF. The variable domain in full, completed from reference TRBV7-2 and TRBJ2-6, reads GAGVSQSPSNKVTEKGKDVELRCDPISGHTALYWYRQSLGQGLEFLIYFQGNSAPDKSGLPSDRFSAERTGGSVSTLTIQRTQQEDSAVYLCASRLRPSGGSGANVLTFGAGSRLTVL.

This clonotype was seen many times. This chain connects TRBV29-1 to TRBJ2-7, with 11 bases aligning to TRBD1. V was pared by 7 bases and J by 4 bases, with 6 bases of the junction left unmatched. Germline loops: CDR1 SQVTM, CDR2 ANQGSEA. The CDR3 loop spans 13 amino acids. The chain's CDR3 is CSAERDRGYEQYF. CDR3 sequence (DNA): TGCAGCGCCGAGCGGGACAGGGGGTACGAGCAGTACTTC.

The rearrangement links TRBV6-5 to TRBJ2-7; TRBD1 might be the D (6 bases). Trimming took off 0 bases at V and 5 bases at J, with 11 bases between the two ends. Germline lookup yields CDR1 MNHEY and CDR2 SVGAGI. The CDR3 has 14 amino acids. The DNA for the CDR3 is TGTGCCAGCAGTTACTCGACAGGTACCCACGAGCAGTACTTC. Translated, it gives CASSYSTGTHEQYF.

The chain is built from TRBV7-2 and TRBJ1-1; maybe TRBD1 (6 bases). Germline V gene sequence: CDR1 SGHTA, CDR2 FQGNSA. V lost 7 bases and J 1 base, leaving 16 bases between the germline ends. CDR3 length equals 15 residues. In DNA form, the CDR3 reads TGTGCCAGCACAATTTCGGGACACACGAACACTGAAGCTTTCTTT. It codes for CASTISGHTNTEAFF.

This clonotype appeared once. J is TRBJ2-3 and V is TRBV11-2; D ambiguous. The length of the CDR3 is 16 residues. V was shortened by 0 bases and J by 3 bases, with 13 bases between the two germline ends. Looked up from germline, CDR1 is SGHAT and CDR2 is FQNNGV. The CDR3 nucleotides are TGTGCCAGCAGCTTAGAACAAGAGCGTAGAACAGATACGCAGTATTTT. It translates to CASSLEQERRTDTQYF.

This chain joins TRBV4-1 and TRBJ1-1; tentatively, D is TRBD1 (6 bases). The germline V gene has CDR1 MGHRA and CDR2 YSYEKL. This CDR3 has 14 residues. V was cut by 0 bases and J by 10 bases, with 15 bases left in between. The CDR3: CASSQEEEGVVAFF. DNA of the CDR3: TGCGCCAGCAGCCAAGAAGAGGAGGGGGTGGTAGCTTTCTTT.

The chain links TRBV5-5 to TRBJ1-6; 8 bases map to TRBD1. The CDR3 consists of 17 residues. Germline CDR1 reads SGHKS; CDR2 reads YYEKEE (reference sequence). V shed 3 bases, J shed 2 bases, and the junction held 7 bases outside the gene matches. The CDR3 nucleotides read TGTGCCAGCAGCTATTTCGAGGACAGGGCCTATAATTCACCCCTCCACTTT. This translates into CASSYFEDRAYNSPLHF.

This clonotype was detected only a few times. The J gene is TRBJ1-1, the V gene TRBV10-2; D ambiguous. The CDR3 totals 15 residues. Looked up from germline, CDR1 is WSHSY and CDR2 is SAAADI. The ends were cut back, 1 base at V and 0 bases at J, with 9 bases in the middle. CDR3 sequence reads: CASSELQGMNTEAFF. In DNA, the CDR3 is TGCGCCAGCAGTGAGTTACAAGGGATGAACACTGAAGCTTTCTTT.

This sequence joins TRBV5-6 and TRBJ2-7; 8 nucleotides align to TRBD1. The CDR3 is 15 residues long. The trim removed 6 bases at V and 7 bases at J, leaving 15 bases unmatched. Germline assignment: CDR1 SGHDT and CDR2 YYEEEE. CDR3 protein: CASTLATGGEGEQYF. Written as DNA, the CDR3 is TGTGCCAGCACCCTGGCAACAGGGGGTGAAGGGGAGCAGTACTTC.

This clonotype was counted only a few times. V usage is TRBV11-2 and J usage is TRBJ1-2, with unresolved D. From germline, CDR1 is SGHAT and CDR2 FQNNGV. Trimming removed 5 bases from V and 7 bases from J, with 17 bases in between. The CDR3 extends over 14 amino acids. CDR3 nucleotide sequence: TGTGCCAGCAGCCCACCCTTAGGATTGGGTGGCTACACCTTC. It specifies CASSPPLGLGGYTF.

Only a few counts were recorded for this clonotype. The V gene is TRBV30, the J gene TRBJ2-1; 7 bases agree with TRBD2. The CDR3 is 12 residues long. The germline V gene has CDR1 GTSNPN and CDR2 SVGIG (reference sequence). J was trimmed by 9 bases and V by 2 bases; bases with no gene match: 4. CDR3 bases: TGTGCCTGGAGTATTACTAGCGCTGAGCAGTTCTTC. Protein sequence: CAWSITSAEQFF.

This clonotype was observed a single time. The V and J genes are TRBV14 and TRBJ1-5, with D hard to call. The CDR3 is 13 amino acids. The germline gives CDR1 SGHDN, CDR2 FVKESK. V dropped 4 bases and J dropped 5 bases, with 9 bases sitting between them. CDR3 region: CASSLRTHQPQHF. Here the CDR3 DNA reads TGTGCCAGCAGCCTACGGACCCATCAGCCCCAGCATTTT.

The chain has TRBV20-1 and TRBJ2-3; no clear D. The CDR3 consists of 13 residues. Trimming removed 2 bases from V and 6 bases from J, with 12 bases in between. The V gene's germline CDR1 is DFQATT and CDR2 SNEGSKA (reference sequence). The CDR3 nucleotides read TGCAGTGCTAGATCCCCGGCCCCTGATACGCAGTATTTT. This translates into CSARSPAPDTQYF.

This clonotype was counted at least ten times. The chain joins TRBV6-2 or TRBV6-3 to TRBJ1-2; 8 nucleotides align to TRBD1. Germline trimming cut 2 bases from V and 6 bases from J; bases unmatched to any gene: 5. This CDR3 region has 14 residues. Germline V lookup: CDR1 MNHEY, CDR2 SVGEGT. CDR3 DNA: TGTGCCAGCAGTTACCCGGACAGGGCCCATGGCTACACCTTC. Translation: CASSYPDRAHGYTF.

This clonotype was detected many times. The CDR3 DNA reads TGTGCCAGCGGTTGGGGGAGGCCTGAAGCTTTCTTT. The encoded protein is CASGWGRPEAFF. The chain employs TRBV12-3 or TRBV12-4 and TRBJ1-1; possibly TRBD1 for D (5 bases). The CDR3 is 12 residues long. Trimming cost V 8 bases and J 6 bases, with 13 bases left between them.

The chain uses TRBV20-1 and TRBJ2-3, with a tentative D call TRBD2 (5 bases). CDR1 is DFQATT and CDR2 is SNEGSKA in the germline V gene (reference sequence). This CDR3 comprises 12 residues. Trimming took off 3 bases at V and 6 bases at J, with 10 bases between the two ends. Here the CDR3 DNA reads TGCAGTGCTAGTGATAAGCGGGATACGCAGTATTTT. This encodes CSASDKRDTQYF.